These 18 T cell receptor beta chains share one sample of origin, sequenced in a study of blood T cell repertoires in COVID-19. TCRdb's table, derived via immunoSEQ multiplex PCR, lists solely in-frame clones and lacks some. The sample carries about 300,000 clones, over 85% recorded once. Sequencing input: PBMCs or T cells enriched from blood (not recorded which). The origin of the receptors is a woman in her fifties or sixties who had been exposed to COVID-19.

The CDR3 nucleotides read TGTGCCAGCAGCACCGGACTAGCGGGGTACGAGCAGTACTTC. Residues: CASSTGLAGYEQYF. V usage is TRBV7-9 and J usage is TRBJ2-7, with 12 bases fitting TRBD2. CDR3 size: 14 residues. Germline trimming cut 5 bases from V and 4 bases from J; bases unmatched to any gene: 3. Per the germline V gene, CDR1 is SEHNR and CDR2 is FQNEAQ (reference sequence). The variable domain in full, completed from reference TRBV7-9 and TRBJ2-7, reads DTGVSQNPRHKITKRGQNVTFRCDPISEHNRLYWYRQTLGQGPEFLTYFQNEAQLEKSRLLSDRFSAERPKGSFSTLEIQRTEQGDSAMYLCASSTGLAGYEQYFGPGTRLTVT.

The CDR3: CASSPSVSQDTQYF. CDR3 DNA sequence: TGTGCCAGCAGCCCGAGTGTGTCACAGGATACGCAGTATTTT. The genes are TRBV7-2 and TRBJ2-3; no firm D call. Germline V gives CDR1 SGHTA, CDR2 FQGNSA. V lost 5 bases and J 6 bases, leaving 15 bases between the germline ends. The CDR3 runs 14 residues. The variable domain in full, completed from reference TRBV7-2 and TRBJ2-3, reads GAGVSQSPSNKVTEKGKDVELRCDPISGHTALYWYRQSLGQGLEFLIYFQGNSAPDKSGLPSDRFSAERTGGSVSTLTIQRTQQEDSAVYLCASSPSVSQDTQYFGPGTRLTVL.

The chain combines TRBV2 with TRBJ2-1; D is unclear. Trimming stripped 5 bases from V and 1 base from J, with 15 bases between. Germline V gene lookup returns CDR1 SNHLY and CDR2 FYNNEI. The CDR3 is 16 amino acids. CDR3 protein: CASSSTPLLSYNEQFF. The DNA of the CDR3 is TGTGCCAGCAGTTCGACTCCCCTCCTTTCCTACAATGAGCAGTTCTTC. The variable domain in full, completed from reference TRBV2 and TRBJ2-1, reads EPEVTQTPSHQVTQMGQEVILRCVPISNHLYFYWYRQILGQKVEFLVSFYNNEISEKSEIFDDQFSVERPDGSNFTLKIRSTKLEDSAMYFCASSSTPLLSYNEQFFGPGTRLTVL.

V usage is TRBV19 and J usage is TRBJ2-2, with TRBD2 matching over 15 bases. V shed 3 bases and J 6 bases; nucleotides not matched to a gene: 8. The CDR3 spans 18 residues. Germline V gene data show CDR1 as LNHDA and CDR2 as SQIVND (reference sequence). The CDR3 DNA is TGTGCCAGTAGTATCCTGGGGACTAGCGGGGGGCCATCCGGGGAGCTGTTTTTT. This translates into CASSILGTSGGPSGELFF.

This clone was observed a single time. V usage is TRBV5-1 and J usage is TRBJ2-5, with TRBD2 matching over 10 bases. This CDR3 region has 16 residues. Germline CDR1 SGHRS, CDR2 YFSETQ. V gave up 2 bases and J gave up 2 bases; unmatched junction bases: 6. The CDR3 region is CASSFFPSGGQETQYF. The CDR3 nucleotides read TGCGCCAGCAGCTTTTTTCCTAGCGGGGGACAAGAGACCCAGTACTTC.

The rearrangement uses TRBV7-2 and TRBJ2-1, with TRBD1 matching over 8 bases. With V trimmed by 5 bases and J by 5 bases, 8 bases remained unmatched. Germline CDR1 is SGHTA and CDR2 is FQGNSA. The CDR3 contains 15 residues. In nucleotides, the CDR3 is TGTGCCAGCAGCCAAGACAGGGGCAGTCACAATGAGCAGTTCTTC. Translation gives CASSQDRGSHNEQFF.

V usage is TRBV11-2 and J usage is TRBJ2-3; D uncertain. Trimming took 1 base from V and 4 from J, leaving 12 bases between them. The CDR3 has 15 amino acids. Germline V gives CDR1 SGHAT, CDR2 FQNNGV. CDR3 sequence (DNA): TGTGCCAGCAGCTTAGGTGGCAGTGTGTCAGATACGCAGTATTTT. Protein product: CASSLGGSVSDTQYF.

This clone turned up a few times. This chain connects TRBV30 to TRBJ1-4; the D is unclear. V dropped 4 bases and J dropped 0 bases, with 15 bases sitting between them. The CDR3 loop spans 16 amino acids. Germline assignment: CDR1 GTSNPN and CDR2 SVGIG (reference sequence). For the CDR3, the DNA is TGTGCCTGGAATTCGGGAGGCGCTTCAACTAATGAAAAACTGTTTTTT. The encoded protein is CAWNSGGASTNEKLFF.

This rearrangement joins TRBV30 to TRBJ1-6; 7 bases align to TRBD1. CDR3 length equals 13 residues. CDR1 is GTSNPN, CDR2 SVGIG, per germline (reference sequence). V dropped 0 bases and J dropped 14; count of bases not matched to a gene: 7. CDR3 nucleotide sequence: TGTGCCTGGAGTGTAGGGGGACAGTCGGCCCTCCACTTT. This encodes CAWSVGGQSALHF.

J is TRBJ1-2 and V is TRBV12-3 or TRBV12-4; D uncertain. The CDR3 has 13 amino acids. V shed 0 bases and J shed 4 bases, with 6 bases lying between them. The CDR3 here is CASSLAGSYGYTF. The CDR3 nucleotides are TGTGCCAGCAGTTTAGCAGGGAGCTATGGCTACACCTTC.

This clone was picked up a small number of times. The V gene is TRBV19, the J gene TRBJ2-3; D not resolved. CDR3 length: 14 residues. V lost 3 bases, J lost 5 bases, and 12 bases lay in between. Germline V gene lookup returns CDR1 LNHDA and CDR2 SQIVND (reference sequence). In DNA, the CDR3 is TGTGCCAGTAGTATGGCTGGCGCGGTAGATACGCAGTATTTT. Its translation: CASSMAGAVDTQYF.

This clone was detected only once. In DNA form, the CDR3 reads TGTGCCAGCAGTTTATCTAGGGGGCCAGCGAACACCGGGGAGCTGTTTTTT. Translated, it gives CASSLSRGPANTGELFF. J is TRBJ2-2 and V is TRBV27; 7 positions agree with TRBD1. V lost 0 bases and J lost 0; bases outside the gene matches: 4. The CDR3 extends over 17 amino acids. Germline assignment: CDR1 MNHEY and CDR2 SMNVEV (reference sequence).

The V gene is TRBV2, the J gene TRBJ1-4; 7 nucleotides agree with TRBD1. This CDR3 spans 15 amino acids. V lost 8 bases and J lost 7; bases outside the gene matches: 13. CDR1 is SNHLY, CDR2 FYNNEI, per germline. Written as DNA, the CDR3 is TGTGCCAGCGGGAATAGAGGGGGCTGGGGTGAAAAACTGTTTTTT. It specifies CASGNRGGWGEKLFF.

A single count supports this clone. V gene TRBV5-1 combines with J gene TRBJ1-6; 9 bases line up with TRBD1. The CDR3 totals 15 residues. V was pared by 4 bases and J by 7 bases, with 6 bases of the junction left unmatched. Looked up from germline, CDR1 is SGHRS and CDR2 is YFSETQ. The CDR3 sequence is CASSTETGGNSPLHF. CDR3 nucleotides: TGCGCCAGCAGCACCGAAACAGGGGGCAATTCACCCCTCCACTTT.

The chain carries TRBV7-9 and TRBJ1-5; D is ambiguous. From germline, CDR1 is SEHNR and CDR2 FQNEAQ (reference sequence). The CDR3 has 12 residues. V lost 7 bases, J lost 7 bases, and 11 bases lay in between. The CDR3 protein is CASTNLPQPQHF. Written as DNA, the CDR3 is TGTGCCAGCACCAACCTTCCCCAGCCCCAGCATTTT.

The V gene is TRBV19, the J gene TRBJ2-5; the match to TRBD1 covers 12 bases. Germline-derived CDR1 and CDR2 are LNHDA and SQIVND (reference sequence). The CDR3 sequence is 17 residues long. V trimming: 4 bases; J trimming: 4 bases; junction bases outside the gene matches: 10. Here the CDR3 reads CASSTARDRGRGETQYF. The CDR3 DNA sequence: TGTGCCAGTAGTACCGCAAGGGACAGGGGGCGAGGAGAGACCCAGTACTTC.

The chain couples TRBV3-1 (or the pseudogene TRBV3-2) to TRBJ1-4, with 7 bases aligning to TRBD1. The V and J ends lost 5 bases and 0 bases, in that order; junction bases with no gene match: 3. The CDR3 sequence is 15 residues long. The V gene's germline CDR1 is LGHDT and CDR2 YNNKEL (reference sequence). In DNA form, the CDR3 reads TGTGCCAGCAGCTGGGGGACAGCAACTAATGAAAAACTGTTTTTT. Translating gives CASSWGTATNEKLFF.

The CDR3 sequence is CASSEIDRETNTGELFF. In nucleotides, the CDR3 is TGTGCCAGCAGCGAGATTGACAGGGAGACGAACACCGGGGAGCTGTTTTTT. The V call is TRBV5-6, the J call TRBJ2-2; 7 bases match TRBD1. The germline V gene encodes CDR1 SGHDT and CDR2 YYEEEE. With V trimmed by 4 bases and J by 0 bases, 9 bases remained unmatched. The CDR3 is 17 amino acids. Together with reference TRBV5-6 and TRBJ2-2, the CDR3 gives the full variable domain: DAGVTQSPTHLIKTRGQQVTLRCSPKSGHDTVSWYQQALGQGPQFIFQYYEEEERQRGNFPDRFSGHQFPNYSSELNVNALLLGDSALYLCASSEIDRETNTGELFFGEGSRLTVL.